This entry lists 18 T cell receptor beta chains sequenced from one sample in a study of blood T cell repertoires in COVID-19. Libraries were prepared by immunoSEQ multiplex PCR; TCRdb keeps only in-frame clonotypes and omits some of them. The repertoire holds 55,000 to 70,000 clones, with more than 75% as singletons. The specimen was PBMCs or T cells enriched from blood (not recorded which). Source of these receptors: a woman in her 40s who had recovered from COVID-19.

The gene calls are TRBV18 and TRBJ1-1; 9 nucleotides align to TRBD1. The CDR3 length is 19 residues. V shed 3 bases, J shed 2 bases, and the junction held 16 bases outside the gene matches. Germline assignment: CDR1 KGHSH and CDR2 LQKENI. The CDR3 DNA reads TGTGCCAGCTCACCCCTCGTGGCGGGACAGGGAGGGGGAAACACTGAAGCTTTCTTT. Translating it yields CASSPLVAGQGGGNTEAFF.

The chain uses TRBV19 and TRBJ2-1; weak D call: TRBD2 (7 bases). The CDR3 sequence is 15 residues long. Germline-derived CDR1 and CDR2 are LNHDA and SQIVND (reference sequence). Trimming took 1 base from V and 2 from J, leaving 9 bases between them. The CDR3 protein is CASSIAGGAYNEQFF. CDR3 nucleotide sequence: TGTGCCAGTAGTATAGCGGGGGGCGCCTACAATGAGCAGTTCTTC.

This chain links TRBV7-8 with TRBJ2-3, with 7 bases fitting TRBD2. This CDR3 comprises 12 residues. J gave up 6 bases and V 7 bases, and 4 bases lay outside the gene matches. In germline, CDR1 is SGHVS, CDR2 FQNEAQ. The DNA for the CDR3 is TGTGCCAGCACTATGGGGGGGGATACGCAGTATTTT. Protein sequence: CASTMGGDTQYF.

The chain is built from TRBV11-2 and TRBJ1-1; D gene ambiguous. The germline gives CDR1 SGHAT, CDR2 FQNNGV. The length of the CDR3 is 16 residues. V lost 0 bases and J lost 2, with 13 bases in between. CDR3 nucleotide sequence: TGTGCCAGCAGCTTAGATGATTTTACAGCCAACACTGAAGCTTTCTTT. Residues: CASSLDDFTANTEAFF.

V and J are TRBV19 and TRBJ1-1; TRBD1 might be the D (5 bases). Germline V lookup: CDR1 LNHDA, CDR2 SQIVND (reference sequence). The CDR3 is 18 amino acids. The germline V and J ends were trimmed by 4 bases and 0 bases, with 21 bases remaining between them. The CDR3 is CASSTPFGAGGVNTEAFF. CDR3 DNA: TGTGCCAGTAGTACACCGTTTGGGGCCGGGGGGGTGAACACTGAAGCTTTCTTT.

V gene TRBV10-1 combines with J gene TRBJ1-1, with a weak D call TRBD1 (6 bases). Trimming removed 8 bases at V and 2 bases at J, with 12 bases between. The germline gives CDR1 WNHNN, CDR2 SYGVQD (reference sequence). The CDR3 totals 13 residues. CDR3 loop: CASQGNLNTEAFF. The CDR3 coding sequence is TGCGCCAGCCAGGGGAATCTAAACACTGAAGCTTTCTTT.

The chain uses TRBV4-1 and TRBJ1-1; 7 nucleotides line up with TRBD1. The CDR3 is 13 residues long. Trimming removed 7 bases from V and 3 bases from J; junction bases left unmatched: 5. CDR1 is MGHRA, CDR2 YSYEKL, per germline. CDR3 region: CASKTRGDTEAFF. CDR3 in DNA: TGCGCCAGCAAGACCAGGGGGGACACTGAAGCTTTCTTT.

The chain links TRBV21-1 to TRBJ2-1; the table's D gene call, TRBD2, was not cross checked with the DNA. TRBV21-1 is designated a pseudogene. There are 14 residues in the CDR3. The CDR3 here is CASSSIEIYNEQFF. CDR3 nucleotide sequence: TGTGCCAGCAGCTCTATAGAAATCTACAATGAGCAGTTCTTC.

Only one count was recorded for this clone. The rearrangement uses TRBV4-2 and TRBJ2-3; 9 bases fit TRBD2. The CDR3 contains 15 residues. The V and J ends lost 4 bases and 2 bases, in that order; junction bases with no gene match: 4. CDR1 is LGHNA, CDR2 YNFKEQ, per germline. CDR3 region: CASSLGGGDTDTQYF. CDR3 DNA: TGTGCCAGCAGCCTAGGCGGGGGGGACACAGATACGCAGTATTTT.

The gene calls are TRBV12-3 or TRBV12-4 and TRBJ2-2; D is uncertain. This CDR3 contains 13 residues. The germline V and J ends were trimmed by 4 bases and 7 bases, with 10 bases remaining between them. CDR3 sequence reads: CASSSYTIGELFF. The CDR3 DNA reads TGTGCCAGCAGTTCGTACACGATCGGGGAGCTGTTTTTT.

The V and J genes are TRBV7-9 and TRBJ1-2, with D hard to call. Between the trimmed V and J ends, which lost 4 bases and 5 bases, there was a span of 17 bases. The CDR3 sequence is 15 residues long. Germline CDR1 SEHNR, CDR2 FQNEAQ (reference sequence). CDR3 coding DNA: TGTGCCAGCAGCTCCACGGCCCCGAAGCGGTATGGCTACACCTTC. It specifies CASSSTAPKRYGYTF.

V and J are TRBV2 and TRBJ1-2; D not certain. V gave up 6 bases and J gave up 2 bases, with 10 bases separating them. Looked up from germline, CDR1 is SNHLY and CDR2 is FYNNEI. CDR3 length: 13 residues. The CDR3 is CASSSKPNYGYTF. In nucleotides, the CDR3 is TGTGCCAGCAGCAGTAAACCAAACTATGGCTACACCTTC.

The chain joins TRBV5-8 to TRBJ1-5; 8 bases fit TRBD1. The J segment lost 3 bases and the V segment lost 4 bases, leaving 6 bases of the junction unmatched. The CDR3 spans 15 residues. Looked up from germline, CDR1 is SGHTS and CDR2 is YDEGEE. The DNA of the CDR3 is TGTGCCAGCAGCCCCGGACAGGGCTTCAATCAGCCCCAGCATTTT. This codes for CASSPGQGFNQPQHF.

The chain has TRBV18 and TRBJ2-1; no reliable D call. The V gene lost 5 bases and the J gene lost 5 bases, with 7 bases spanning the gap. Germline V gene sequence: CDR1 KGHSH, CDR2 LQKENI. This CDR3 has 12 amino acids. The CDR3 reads CASSSVHNEQFF. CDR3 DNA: TGTGCCAGCTCATCGGTTCACAATGAGCAGTTCTTC.

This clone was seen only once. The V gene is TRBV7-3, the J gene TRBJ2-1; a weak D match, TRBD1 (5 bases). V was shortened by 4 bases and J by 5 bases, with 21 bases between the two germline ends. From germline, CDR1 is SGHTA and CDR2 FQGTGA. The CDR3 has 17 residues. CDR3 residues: CASSSFAGHGRNNEQFF. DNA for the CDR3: TGTGCCAGCAGCTCTTTTGCCGGACATGGAAGGAACAATGAGCAGTTCTTC.

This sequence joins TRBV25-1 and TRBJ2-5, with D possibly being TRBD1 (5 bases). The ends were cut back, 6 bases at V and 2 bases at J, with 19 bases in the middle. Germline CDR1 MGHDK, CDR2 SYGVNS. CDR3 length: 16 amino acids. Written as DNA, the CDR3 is TGTGCCAGCAGCCCAAGAGGTGGGGCCTGGCAAGAGACCCAGTACTTC. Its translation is CASSPRGGAWQETQYF.

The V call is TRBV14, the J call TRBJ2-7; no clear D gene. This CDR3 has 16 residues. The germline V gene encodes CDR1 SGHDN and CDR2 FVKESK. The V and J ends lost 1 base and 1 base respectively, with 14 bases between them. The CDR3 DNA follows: TGTGCCAGCAGCCAAGTCGGCGGAACCCAATCCTACGAGCAGTACTTC. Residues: CASSQVGGTQSYEQYF.

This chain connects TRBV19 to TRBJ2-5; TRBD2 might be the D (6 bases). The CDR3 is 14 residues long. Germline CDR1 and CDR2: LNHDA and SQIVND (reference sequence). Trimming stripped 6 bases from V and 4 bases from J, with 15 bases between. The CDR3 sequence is CASRSGGGGETQYF. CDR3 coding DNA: TGTGCCAGTAGGTCCGGGGGAGGAGGAGAGACCCAGTACTTC. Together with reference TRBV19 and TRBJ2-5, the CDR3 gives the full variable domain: DGGITQSPKYLFRKEGQNVTLSCEQNLNHDAMYWYRQDPGQGLRLIYYSQIVNDFQKGDIAEGYSVSREKKESFPLTVTSAQKNPTAFYLCASRSGGGGETQYFGPGTRLLVL.